Presented here are 3 T cell receptor beta chains from one specimen sequenced in a study of cytomegalovirus exposure and HLA in healthy donors. 60 Vbeta and 13 Jbeta primers were used in PCR. TCRdb's table, derived via immunoSEQ multiplex PCR, lists solely in-frame clones and lacks some. The table has around 150,000 clones, around 78% seen once. The sequenced material came from PBMCs. The receptors stem from a woman aged 40 to 50 in good health and CMV-seronegative.

The sample holds one count of this clone. The rearrangement uses TRBV7-3 and TRBJ2-1; TRBD1 matches at 8 bases. CDR3 length equals 16 residues. Trimming cost V 1 base and J 7 bases; bases outside gene matches: 9. Germline-derived CDR1 and CDR2 are SGHTA and FQGTGA. CDR3 nucleotides: TGTGCCAGCAGCTTAAATGGACAGGGAAAGGAAAATGAGCAGTTCTTC. This translates into CASSLNGQGKENEQFF.

This clone was seen just once. V gene TRBV7-6 combines with J gene TRBJ2-2, with 9 bases matching TRBD2. The CDR3 spans 15 residues. From germline, CDR1 is SGHVS and CDR2 FNYEAQ. Trimming removed 2 bases from V and 7 bases from J; junction bases left unmatched: 5. For the CDR3, the DNA is TGTGCCAGCAGCTTACAGCGGGGGGTAGGCGGGGAGCTGTTTTTT. This sequence encodes CASSLQRGVGGELFF.

The rearrangement links TRBV13 to TRBJ1-5; D is perhaps TRBD1 (6 bases). The length of the CDR3 is 15 residues. The germline CDR1 and CDR2 sequences are PRHDT and FYEKMQ (reference sequence). Trimming left V 2 bases short and J 7 bases short, with 15 bases between. The CDR3 spells CASSLMGASGQPQHF. The CDR3 DNA follows: TGTGCCAGCAGCTTAATGGGGGCGTCGGGCCAGCCCCAGCATTTT.